This section outlines one T cell receptor beta chain sequence together with its context. Germline V gene data show CDR1 as ENHRY and CDR2 as SYGVKD. Trimming at V came to 6 bases and at J to 6 bases, leaving 2 bases not matched to a gene. The CDR3 has 14 residues. Generated by immunoSEQ multiplex PCR, the TCRdb table keeps only in-frame clones and is missing some. The table lists roughly 700,000 clones, about 90% of them singletons. This specimen belongs to a study of shared clonotypes between healthy human individuals. V is TRBV10-3 and J is TRBJ2-1, with 13 bases lining up with TRBD2. Sequencing was done on a sample of memory CD8+ T cells from PBMCs. The sample's subset: CD45RO+ cells pooled with CCR7-negative TemRA cells. The clonotype comes from a man aged 18 to 29 in good health. Some clones in this sample may be carry-over from other donors' samples. This CDR3 reads CAISTSGRANEQFF. DNA for the CDR3: TGTGCCATCAGCACTAGCGGGAGGGCCAATGAGCAGTTCTTC.